The 32 T cell receptor beta chains below were found in one sample sequenced in a study of cytomegalovirus exposure and HLA in healthy donors. Researchers ran the PCR with 60 Vbeta and 13 Jbeta primers. Only in-frame clones appear in the TCRdb table, and some are missing; sequencing was by immunoSEQ multiplex PCR. The table lists around 200,000 clones, over 75% of them singletons. Source material: PBMCs. All receptors derive from a girl aged 2-10 years in good health and CMV-seronegative.

The CDR3 nucleotides read TGTGCCAGCACTGGGGCCAAGGGGGACACTGAAGCTTTCTTT. It yields the protein CASTGAKGDTEAFF. The chain uses TRBV28 and TRBJ1-1, with D possibly being TRBD1 (6 bases). Trimming stripped 7 bases from V and 3 bases from J, with 15 bases between. This CDR3 spans 14 amino acids. In germline, CDR1 is MDHEN, CDR2 SYDVKM.

V is TRBV7-9 and J is TRBJ2-3; a possible D gene is TRBD2 (5 bases). Between the trimmed V and J ends, which lost 1 base and 2 bases, there was a span of 10 bases. The CDR3 runs to 15 residues. The germline gives CDR1 SEHNR, CDR2 FQNEAQ (reference sequence). CDR3 sequence: CASSLVGGSTDTQYF. CDR3 in DNA: TGTGCCAGCAGCTTAGTCGGAGGATCCACAGATACGCAGTATTTT.

The chain joins TRBV27 to TRBJ2-3; 8 bases match TRBD2. From germline, CDR1 is MNHEY and CDR2 SMNVEV (reference sequence). Trimming removed 7 bases from V and 1 base from J; junction bases left unmatched: 4. CDR3 length equals 14 residues. CDR3 region: CASNRREGTDTQYF. CDR3 in DNA: TGTGCCAGCAATCGGCGGGAGGGCACAGATACGCAGTATTTT.

The sample holds a few counts of this clone. The rearrangement joins TRBV2 to TRBJ1-4; D gene unclear. The length of the CDR3 is 14 residues. Germline V CDR1 and CDR2: SNHLY, FYNNEI. Trimming shortened V by 5 bases and J by 0 bases, and 7 bases separated the two germline ends. CDR3 amino acids: CASSFPATNEKLFF. The DNA for the CDR3 is TGTGCCAGCAGTTTCCCCGCAACTAATGAAAAACTGTTTTTT.

The rearrangement links TRBV18 to TRBJ2-5, with a weak D call TRBD2 (6 bases). V lost 3 bases and J lost 5, with 13 bases in between. The CDR3 covers 14 residues. CDR1 is KGHSH and CDR2 is LQKENI in the germline V gene. The chain's CDR3 is CASSPLAAGETQYF. The CDR3 nucleotides are TGTGCCAGCTCACCCTTAGCGGCTGGGGAGACCCAGTACTTC.

The chain is built from TRBV4-2 and TRBJ2-1, with 7 bases matching TRBD2. Trimming took 1 base from V and 0 from J; bases not matched to a gene: 6. The germline CDR1 and CDR2 sequences are LGHNA and YNFKEQ. This CDR3 is built from 17 residues. This chain's CDR3 is CASSQGPAGSSYNEQFF. CDR3 DNA sequence: TGTGCCAGCAGCCAAGGTCCAGCGGGAAGCTCCTACAATGAGCAGTTCTTC.

The V gene is TRBV4-1, the J gene TRBJ2-5, with D maybe TRBD2 (7 bases). Germline V CDR1 and CDR2: MGHRA, YSYEKL. V dropped 4 bases and J dropped 5 bases, with 20 bases sitting between them. The CDR3 covers 16 residues. CDR3 loop: CASSPGRGAREETQYF. In DNA, the CDR3 is TGCGCCAGCAGCCCTGGTCGGGGGGCCCGGGAGGAGACCCAGTACTTC.

The count of this clone is one. The J gene is TRBJ2-2, the V gene TRBV10-3, with 7 bases identical to TRBD2. Trimming removed 10 bases from V and 6 bases from J; junction bases left unmatched: 8. The CDR3 has 13 residues. CDR1 is ENHRY and CDR2 is SYGVKD in the germline V gene. The DNA for the CDR3 is TGTGCCACCGGACTAGGATTTGCCGGGGAGCTGTTTTTT. Its translation: CATGLGFAGELFF.

The rearrangement links TRBV5-6 to TRBJ1-6; TRBD1 aligns across 8 bases. Trimming removed 4 bases from V and 5 bases from J; junction bases left unmatched: 5. The CDR3 runs to 15 residues. The germline V gene encodes CDR1 SGHDT and CDR2 YYEEEE. CDR3 loop: CASSLLDRDNSPLHF. CDR3 coding DNA: TGTGCCAGCAGCCTACTGGACAGGGATAATTCACCCCTCCACTTT.

This clone was picked up one time. The genes are TRBV7-9 and TRBJ2-3, with TRBD2 matching 15 bases. V gave up 8 bases and J gave up 2 bases; unmatched junction bases: 11. Germline V gene lookup returns CDR1 SEHNR and CDR2 FQNEAQ (reference sequence). This CDR3 contains 18 residues. The CDR3 DNA reads TGTGCCAGCGCACCGGGACTAGCGGGAGGCCGTCCCACAGATACGCAGTATTTT. This gives the protein CASAPGLAGGRPTDTQYF. Based on the CDR3 plus reference TRBV7-9 and TRBJ2-3, the full variable domain is DTGVSQNPRHKITKRGQNVTFRCDPISEHNRLYWYRQTLGQGPEFLTYFQNEAQLEKSRLLSDRFSAERPKGSFSTLEIQRTEQGDSAMYLCASAPGLAGGRPTDTQYFGPGTRLTVL.

This clone occurred a few times. The chain has TRBV10-2 and TRBJ1-1; the D is unclear. From germline, CDR1 is WSHSY and CDR2 SAAADI. Trimming took off 6 bases at V and 0 bases at J, with 8 bases between the two ends. The CDR3 sequence is 13 residues long. Written as DNA, the CDR3 is TGCGCCAGCAGATCTGACATGAACACTGAAGCTTTCTTT. The encoded protein is CASRSDMNTEAFF.

This clone was counted a single time. This chain links TRBV27 with TRBJ2-7, with D perhaps matching TRBD1 (6 bases). CDR1 is MNHEY and CDR2 is SMNVEV in the germline V gene (reference sequence). V was pared by 5 bases and J by 2 bases, with 16 bases between. The CDR3 totals 15 residues. CDR3: CASSLNRDNTYEQYF. CDR3 sequence (DNA): TGTGCCAGCAGTCTGAACCGGGACAATACCTACGAGCAGTACTTC.

The V gene is TRBV5-1, the J gene TRBJ1-1; tentative D call: TRBD1 (6 bases). With 0 bases removed from V and 1 base from J, the gap between germline ends came to 10 bases. The CDR3 is 15 residues long. Looked up from germline, CDR1 is SGHRS and CDR2 is YFSETQ. CDR3 residues: CASSLGAGANTEAFF. The CDR3 DNA reads as TGCGCCAGCAGCTTGGGTGCAGGGGCGAACACTGAAGCTTTCTTT.

A remark on this clone: Additional DNA sequences in this sample encode the identical CDR3. The genes are TRBV5-4 and TRBJ1-2; D unresolved. The germline gives CDR1 SGHNT, CDR2 YYREEE (reference sequence). This CDR3 is 14 amino acids long. V was clipped by 4 bases and J by 2 bases, with 12 bases between them. The CDR3 sequence: CASSLEGGNYGYTF. Written as DNA, the CDR3 is TGTGCCAGCAGCCTGGAGGGCGGGAACTATGGCTACACCTTC. Variable domain in full (rest from reference TRBV5-4 and TRBJ1-2): ETGVTQSPTHLIKTRGQQVTLRCSSQSGHNTVSWYQQALGQGPQFIFQYYREEENGRGNFPPRFSGLQFPNYSSELNVNALELDDSALYLCASSLEGGNYGYTFGSGTRLTVV.

This sequence joins TRBV10-3 and TRBJ1-2, with 7 bases fitting TRBD1. CDR1 and CDR2 (germline): ENHRY, SYGVKD. This CDR3 contains 15 residues. V lost 4 bases to trimming and J lost 6 bases; unmatched junction nucleotides: 11. The CDR3 reads CAISGLSDRTHGYTF. The CDR3 region has the DNA TGTGCCATCAGTGGCCTTTCGGACAGGACGCATGGCTACACCTTC.

The rearrangement joins TRBV27 to TRBJ1-1; TRBD1 matches at 8 bases. There are 15 residues in the CDR3. Germline values: CDR1 MNHEY, CDR2 SMNVEV (reference sequence). The trim removed 6 bases at V and 3 bases at J, leaving 9 bases unmatched. CDR3 nucleotides: TGTGCCAGCAGCCGCCTTGGACAGGGCCACACTGAAGCTTTCTTT. It specifies CASSRLGQGHTEAFF.

The chain couples TRBV12-5 to TRBJ2-7; 8 nucleotides match TRBD1. The CDR3 loop spans 14 amino acids. The V and J ends lost 5 bases and 3 bases, in that order; junction bases with no gene match: 6. The germline CDR1 and CDR2 sequences are LGHNT and FRNRAP. The CDR3 DNA sequence: TGTGCTAGTGGTGCCGGGACAGGATACTACGAGCAGTACTTC. Translation gives CASGAGTGYYEQYF.

This clone appeared a few times. This chain connects TRBV6-6 to TRBJ1-2; D may be TRBD1 (6 bases). CDR3 length: 13 residues. Trimming shortened V by 6 bases and J by 4 bases, and 12 bases separated the two germline ends. CDR1 and CDR2 from the germline V gene are MNHNY and SVGAGI (reference sequence). This CDR3 is CASSRQVSYGYTF. In nucleotides, the CDR3 is TGTGCCAGCAGCCGACAGGTTTCCTATGGCTACACCTTC.

This chain connects TRBV9 to TRBJ2-1; possible D gene TRBD2, 7 bases. Germline assignment: CDR1 SGDLS and CDR2 YYNGEE. This CDR3 region has 18 residues. The V and J ends lost 2 bases and 3 bases respectively, with 21 bases between them. CDR3 DNA: TGTGCCAGCAGCGTGGAACGGTCTGGAGGGGGGGACTACAATGAGCAGTTCTTC. Translation gives CASSVERSGGGDYNEQFF.

The chain links TRBV2 to TRBJ1-6, with TRBD1 as a possible D gene (5 bases). V lost 2 bases and J 9 bases, leaving 11 bases between the germline ends. This CDR3 has 14 amino acids. CDR1 is SNHLY and CDR2 is FYNNEI in the germline V gene. CDR3 DNA: TGTGCCAGCAGTGAATTGCAGGGAGGTTCACCCCTCCACTTT. Translated, it gives CASSELQGGSPLHF.

The chain links TRBV7-2 to TRBJ2-7; TRBD2 is a possible D gene (6 bases). Germline V gene lookup returns CDR1 SGHTA and CDR2 FQGNSA. V lost 6 bases and J 2 bases, leaving 14 bases between the germline ends. The CDR3 runs 14 residues. The CDR3 DNA is TGTGCCAGCAGTGAATGGGGGGTGACCTACGAGCAGTACTTC. Protein sequence: CASSEWGVTYEQYF.

V is TRBV6-5 and J is TRBJ2-7; no firm D call. Germline CDR1 and CDR2: MNHEY and SVGAGI. Trimming pared 5 bases from V and 1 base from J, leaving 9 bases between. The CDR3 sequence is 13 residues long. CDR3 amino acids: CASSAAHSYEQYF. The DNA for the CDR3 is TGTGCCAGCAGTGCTGCGCATTCCTACGAGCAGTACTTC.

The DNA for the CDR3 is TGTGCCAGTAGTCCGGGACTAGCGGGGGGGCCGTTAGATACGCAGTATTTT. It yields the protein CASSPGLAGGPLDTQYF. V is TRBV19 and J is TRBJ2-3; 16 nucleotides line up with TRBD2. Germline CDR1 reads LNHDA; CDR2 reads SQIVND (reference sequence). This CDR3 has 17 residues. Trimming removed 5 bases from V and 5 bases from J; junction bases left unmatched: 7.

The chain combines TRBV19 with TRBJ1-2, with 7 bases aligning to TRBD1. Germline V lookup: CDR1 LNHDA, CDR2 SQIVND (reference sequence). The CDR3 is 14 amino acids. The junction had 10 bases not matched to a gene; V was cut back by 5 bases and J by 7 bases. CDR3 nucleotide sequence: TGTGCCAGTAGTGTATACAGGGGATCGTTTGGCTACACCTTC. Protein: CASSVYRGSFGYTF.

The chain joins TRBV10-2 to TRBJ2-7; D perhaps matches TRBD2 (6 bases). V was clipped by 10 bases and J by 4 bases, with 26 bases between them. The CDR3 runs 16 residues. Germline CDR1 reads WSHSY; CDR2 reads SAAADI. The CDR3 loop reads CATRAGLNKSGYEQYF. The CDR3 DNA sequence: TGCGCCACAAGAGCCGGACTAAACAAGAGTGGGTACGAGCAGTACTTC.

This chain uses TRBV27 with TRBJ2-1; 8 bases map to TRBD2. The CDR3 is 15 residues long. The J segment lost 9 bases and the V segment lost 2 bases, leaving 9 bases of the junction unmatched. Germline assignment: CDR1 MNHEY and CDR2 SMNVEV (reference sequence). CDR3: CASSLVGTSNREQFF. CDR3 DNA sequence: TGTGCCAGCAGTTTAGTTGGGACTAGTAACCGTGAGCAGTTCTTC.

The chain couples TRBV2 to TRBJ2-7; 10 nucleotides align to TRBD2. The CDR3 runs 12 residues. J gave up 9 bases and V 6 bases, and 5 bases lay outside the gene matches. Looked up from germline, CDR1 is SNHLY and CDR2 is FYNNEI. CDR3 sequence (DNA): TGTGCCAGCAGCGAGCTAGCGGGGGTGCAGTACTTC. This translates into CASSELAGVQYF.

The rearrangement joins TRBV7-9 to TRBJ1-1; perhaps TRBD1 as D (6 bases). The germline V gene encodes CDR1 SEHNR and CDR2 FQNEAQ (reference sequence). The V end lost 6 bases, the J end lost 4 bases, and 18 bases lay between the germline ends. The CDR3 loop spans 15 amino acids. The CDR3 DNA sequence: TGTGCCAGCAGTTCCGATCTAGGGGGAAGCACTGAAGCTTTCTTT. This codes for CASSSDLGGSTEAFF.

This chain links TRBV10-1 with TRBJ2-7; D not resolved. The CDR3 length is 12 residues. Germline V lookup: CDR1 WNHNN, CDR2 SYGVQD (reference sequence). Trimming removed 11 bases at V and 0 bases at J, with 11 bases between. CDR3 sequence (DNA): TGCGCCCTACCTCACCGCTCCTACGAGCAGTACTTC. Translating it yields CALPHRSYEQYF.

The chain recombines TRBV5-6 with TRBJ1-1; TRBD1 might be the D (5 bases). Germline assignment: CDR1 SGHDT and CDR2 YYEEEE. V shed 1 base and J shed 4 bases, with 11 bases lying between them. The CDR3 is 14 residues long. The CDR3 bases are TGTGCCAGCAGCTTGAGATGGGGGGGCACTGAAGCTTTCTTT. Its translation is CASSLRWGGTEAFF.

This clone turned up a few times. The J gene is TRBJ2-1, the V gene TRBV9, with 7 positions matching TRBD2. CDR1 and CDR2 from the germline V gene are SGDLS and YYNGEE. V lost 4 bases, J lost 3 bases, and 7 bases stayed unmatched. The length of the CDR3 is 15 residues. The CDR3 reads CASSSGGNGYNEQFF. The CDR3 DNA sequence: TGTGCCAGCAGCTCCGGGGGGAACGGCTACAATGAGCAGTTCTTC.

The chain employs TRBV6-1 and TRBJ2-5; 9 nucleotides line up with TRBD1. The CDR3 totals 13 residues. The germline V gene encodes CDR1 MNHNS and CDR2 SASEGT. V was pared by 6 bases and J by 3 bases, with 2 bases of the junction left unmatched. The CDR3 region is CASRGTGKETQYF. Here the CDR3 DNA reads TGTGCCAGCAGGGGGACAGGGAAAGAGACCCAGTACTTC.